These T cell receptor beta chains were read from a single sample in a study of shared T cell receptors in the human thymus. Sequenced by immunoSEQ multiplex PCR; TCRdb stores in-frame clones only, minus some. The repertoire holds 700,000 to 750,000 clones, with approximately 85% as singletons. The data also belong to a second study, concerning human thymus T cells.

The sample was thymocytes. Source of these receptors: a girl less than two years old with a congenital heart defect. CDR3s include the opening cysteine and the closing phenylalanine or tryptophan. The order of the fields is J gene, clone size, V gene, D gene, CDR3 protein, CDR3 DNA. A D gene is named only where the DNA matches it firmly. Clone size is shown for a subset of rows, as once, few, many or a class of expanded clone.

J: TRBJ2-1
size: few
V: TRBV5-1
D: TRBD2
CDR3: CASSTGLAGYNEQFF
DNA: TGCGCCAGCAGCACCGGACTAGCGGGGTACAATGAGCAGTTCTTC

J: TRBJ1-2
size: .
V: TRBV20-1
D: .
CDR3: CSALPNYGYTF
DNA: TGCAGTGCCCTCCCTAACTATGGCTACACCTTC

J: TRBJ2-5
size: .
V: TRBV10-1
D: .
CDR3: CASSESRGGAQYF
DNA: TGCGCCAGCAGTGAGTCCCGGGGTGGGGCCCAGTACTTC

J: TRBJ2-7
size: once
V: TRBV6-5
D: .
CDR3: CASRKGVDYEQYF
DNA: TGTGCCAGCAGAAAAGGGGTAGACTACGAGCAGTACTTC

J: TRBJ1-1
size: .
V: TRBV13
D: .
CDR3: CASSLKGEDTEAFF
DNA: TGTGCCAGCAGCTTAAAGGGGGAAGACACTGAAGCTTTCTTT

J: TRBJ2-2
size: .
V: TRBV27
D: .
CDR3: CASSLDLPGRNTGELFF
DNA: TGTGCCAGCAGTTTAGACCTCCCTGGGAGAAACACCGGGGAGCTGTTTTTT

J: TRBJ2-7
size: .
V: TRBV19
D: .
CDR3: CASSIAYRDVGKRSSYEQYF
DNA: TGTGCCAGTAGTATAGCATACAGGGACGTAGGGAAGCGCAGCTCCTACGAGCAGTACTTC

J: TRBJ2-3
size: .
V: TRBV4-1
D: TRBD2
CDR3: CASSRTSTTDTQYF
DNA: TGCGCCAGCAGCAGGACTAGTACGACAGATACGCAGTATTTT

J: TRBJ1-6
size: .
V: TRBV27
D: .
CDR3: CASSLRLGGERLHF
DNA: TGTGCCAGCAGTTTAAGATTGGGCGGTGAGCGGCTCCACTTT

J: TRBJ2-4
size: once
V: TRBV28
D: TRBD2
CDR3: CASSLGGDGLAKNIQYF
DNA: TGTGCCAGCAGCCTGGGAGGGGATGGCCTAGCCAAAAACATTCAGTACTTC

J: TRBJ2-4
size: .
V: TRBV5-1
D: .
CDR3: CASSDRVGQSLAKNIQYF
DNA: TGCGCCAGCAGCGACCGGGTGGGGCAGAGCCTAGCCAAAAACATTCAGTACTTC

J: TRBJ2-2
size: .
V: TRBV7-2
D: TRBD2
CDR3: CASSLVLGGAGSGELFF
DNA: TGTGCCAGCAGCTTAGTTCTCGGGGGGGCCGGAAGCGGGGAGCTGTTTTTT

J: TRBJ1-2
size: .
V: TRBV28
D: .
CDR3: CASKKGGQNYGYTF
DNA: TGTGCCAGTAAAAAAGGGGGACAAAACTATGGCTACACCTTC

J: TRBJ1-2
size: .
V: TRBV28
D: TRBD1
CDR3: CASSSGQGGGYTF
DNA: TGTGCCAGCAGCTCCGGACAGGGAGGGGGCTACACCTTC

J: TRBJ1-2
size: .
V: TRBV4-3
D: .
CDR3: CASSQVGFNYGYTF
DNA: TGCGCCAGCAGCCAAGTCGGGTTTAACTATGGCTACACCTTC

J: TRBJ2-7
size: .
V: TRBV10-3
D: TRBD1
CDR3: CAISDGTGNEQYF
DNA: TGTGCCATCAGTGACGGGACAGGGAACGAGCAGTACTTC

J: TRBJ1-1
size: .
V: TRBV28
D: TRBD1
CDR3: CASSLRQGAITEAFF
DNA: TGTGCCAGCAGTTTGAGGCAGGGGGCAATTACTGAAGCTTTCTTT

J: TRBJ2-4
size: .
V: TRBV6-1
D: .
CDR3: CASSELIRGGAAKNIQYF
DNA: TGTGCCAGCAGTGAACTCATCCGCGGCGGGGCAGCCAAAAACATTCAGTACTTC

J: TRBJ1-3
size: .
V: TRBV10-1
D: TRBD1
CDR3: CASSEGITGGWNTIYF
DNA: TGCGCCAGCAGCGAAGGCATCACAGGGGGATGGAACACCATATATTTT

J: TRBJ2-1
size: .
V: TRBV5-1
D: .
CDR3: CASSHRGLSSYNEQFF
DNA: TGCGCCAGCAGCCACAGGGGACTGTCCTCCTACAATGAGCAGTTCTTC

J: TRBJ2-7
size: .
V: TRBV6-1
D: .
CDR3: CASSEGVLGRGAGEQYF
DNA: TGTGCCAGCAGTGAAGGTGTCTTAGGCAGGGGGGCTGGGGAGCAGTACTTC

J: TRBJ2-2
size: .
V: TRBV18
D: TRBD2
CDR3: CASSSGLAVNTGELFF
DNA: TGTGCCAGCTCATCGGGACTAGCGGTGAACACCGGGGAGCTGTTTTTT

J: TRBJ2-7
size: .
V: TRBV5-1
D: TRBD2
CDR3: CASTPDSSTSGGGSSYEQYF
DNA: TGCGCCAGCACCCCTGACTCCTCGACTAGCGGGGGGGGGAGCTCCTACGAGCAGTACTTC

J: TRBJ1-1
size: .
V: TRBV7-9
D: .
CDR3: CASSLECPSQGEAFF
DNA: TGTGCCAGCAGCTTAGAGTGTCCCTCGCAGGGGGAAGCTTTCTTT

J: TRBJ2-5
size: few
V: TRBV5-6
D: .
CDR3: CASSISSTECQYEETQYF
DNA: TGTGCCAGCAGCATATCATCGACGGAGTGCCAGTATGAAGAGACCCAGTACTTC

J: TRBJ1-1
size: .
V: TRBV6-6
D: TRBD1
CDR3: CASSPDRVLAEAFF
DNA: TGTGCCAGCAGTCCCGACAGGGTGCTGGCTGAAGCTTTCTTT

J: TRBJ1-1
size: .
V: TRBV7-8
D: .
CDR3: CASSPPNTPRAFF
DNA: TGTGCCAGCAGCCCCCCTAATACACCCAGGGCTTTCTTT

J: TRBJ1-2
size: .
V: TRBV6-1
D: .
CDR3: CASSESGRADYGYTF
DNA: TGTGCCAGCAGTGAATCAGGGAGGGCTGACTATGGCTACACCTTC